This T cell receptor (beta chain) was identified during a study of T cell repertoires in cytomegalovirus infection. Study-wide context: Public TCR beta signatures were indicative of both CMV infection and a matching HLA type.

The V gene end was trimmed by 4 bases and the J gene end by 1 base; junction bases not matched to a gene: 7. The CDR3 has 16 amino acids. Germline-derived CDR1 and CDR2 are MNHEY and SMNVEV (reference sequence). TCRdb re-derived calls from the reads in MiXCR, one entry per CDR3 protein. The sample includes hundreds of thousands of distinct CDR3 sequences, 20% to 25% of them seen just once. Whole-study results and caveats: Carriers of CMV plus the relevant HLA were identified by cumulative public TCR beta family frequency.

About this clonotype itself: Antigen: not known.

The sample consisted of CD8+ T cells from PBMCs. The clonotype was recovered from a human donor in good health (CMV status not recorded). Some clones in this sample may be carry-over from other donors' samples. The genes are TRBV27 and TRBJ2-3; 8 positions match TRBD2. CDR3 nucleotide sequence: TGTGCCAGCAGTTCCTCCCCGCGGGGGGGCACAGATACGCAGTATTTT. Translated, it gives CASSSSPRGGTDTQYF.